This TCR beta chain was recorded in a study of T cells in tuberculosis. In the study overall: Sequenced TCRs come from CD1B-GMM tetramer-binding T cells. Findings and limits, study-wide: Some low-affinity tetramer-binding T cells may be absent from this sample.

After thawing and overnight rest, PBMC were stained with GMM-loaded CD1B tetramer, viability dye and anti-CD3 for sorting. The CD1B tetramers carried C32 glucose monomycolate purified from Rhodococcus equi. Tetramer-negative cells, around 110,000 per donor, were also sorted. There are 15 residues in the CDR3. Per the germline V gene, CDR1 is MNHEY and CDR2 is SVGAGI. The ends were cut back, 2 bases at V and 1 base at J, with 11 bases in the middle. TCR-alpha and TCR-beta chains were sequenced unpaired. This table comes from immunoSEQ multiplex PCR, and its TCRdb copy is limited to in-frame clones, with some not included. The sample records about 88,000 clones, roughly 93% being singletons.

The TCR comes from an adult woman with latent tuberculosis. The chain employs TRBV6-5 and TRBJ1-2; a weak D match, TRBD1 (6 bases). Input material: CD1b-GMM tetramer-negative cells sorted from PBMCs. The CDR3 DNA reads TGTGCCAGCAGTTACAGCGGGGGCGATAACTATGGCTACACCTTC. As protein: CASSYSGGDNYGYTF.